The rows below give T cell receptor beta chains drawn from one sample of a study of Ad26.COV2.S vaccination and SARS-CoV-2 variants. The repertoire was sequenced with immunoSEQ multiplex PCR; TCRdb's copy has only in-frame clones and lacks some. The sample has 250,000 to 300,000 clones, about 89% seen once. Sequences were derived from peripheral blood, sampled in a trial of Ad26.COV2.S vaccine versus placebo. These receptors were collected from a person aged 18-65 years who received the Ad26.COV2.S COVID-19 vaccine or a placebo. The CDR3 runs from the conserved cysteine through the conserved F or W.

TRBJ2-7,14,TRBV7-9,CASSLVGLHYEQYF
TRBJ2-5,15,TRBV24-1,CATGQRQNVQETQYF
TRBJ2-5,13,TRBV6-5,CASSYTPGETQYF
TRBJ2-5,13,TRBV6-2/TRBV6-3,CASSYDRAETQYF
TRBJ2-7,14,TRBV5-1,CASSPAGGPYEQYF
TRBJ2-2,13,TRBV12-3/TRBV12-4,CASGRYLTGELFF
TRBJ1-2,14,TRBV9,CASSVVGGVWGYTF
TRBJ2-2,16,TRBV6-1,CASSEAWTSETGELFF
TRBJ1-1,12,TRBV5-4,CASSERATEAFF
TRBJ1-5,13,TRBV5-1,CASSPGTDQPQHF
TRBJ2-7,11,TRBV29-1,CSVQGTYEQYF
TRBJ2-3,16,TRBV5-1,CASSLVAGPPTDTQYF
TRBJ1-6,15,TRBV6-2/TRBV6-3,CASSLQGQGYSPLHF
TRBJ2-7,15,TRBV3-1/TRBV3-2,CASSHAPGQGYEQYF
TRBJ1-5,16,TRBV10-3,CAISASGGASNQPQHF
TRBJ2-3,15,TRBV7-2,CASSQTGYRTDTQYF
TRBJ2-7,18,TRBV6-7,CASSATPTGESGSCEQYF
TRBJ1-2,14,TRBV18,CASSPLTGTYGYTF
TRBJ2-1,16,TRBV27,CASSLSGTGRYNEQFF
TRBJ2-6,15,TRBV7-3,CASSDTGPGANVLTF
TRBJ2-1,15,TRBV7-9,CASSPYLAGEDEQFF
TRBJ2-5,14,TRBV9,CASSVGAGWETQYF
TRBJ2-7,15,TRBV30,CAWSLLDRAAGEQYF
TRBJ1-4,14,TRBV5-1,CASSPLVGPEKLFF
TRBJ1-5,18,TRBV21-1,CASSKLGGKDRGNQPQHF
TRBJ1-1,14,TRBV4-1,CASSQPTANTEAFF
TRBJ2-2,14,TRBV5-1,CASSPGQPTGELFF
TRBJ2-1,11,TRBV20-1,CSARDRGEQFF
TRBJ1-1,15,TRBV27,CASSLMGNGYTEAFF
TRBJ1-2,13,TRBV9,CASSASVNYGYTF
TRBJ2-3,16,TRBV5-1,CASSPGTSGRTDTQYF
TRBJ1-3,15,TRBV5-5,CASSVRDTSLGTIYF
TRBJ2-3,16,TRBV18,CASSPNERRGTDTQYF
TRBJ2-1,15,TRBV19,CASSIRWATYNEQFF
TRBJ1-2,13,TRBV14,CASSPGQNYGYTF
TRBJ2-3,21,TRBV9,CASSVEDPSGRVGLSTDTQYF